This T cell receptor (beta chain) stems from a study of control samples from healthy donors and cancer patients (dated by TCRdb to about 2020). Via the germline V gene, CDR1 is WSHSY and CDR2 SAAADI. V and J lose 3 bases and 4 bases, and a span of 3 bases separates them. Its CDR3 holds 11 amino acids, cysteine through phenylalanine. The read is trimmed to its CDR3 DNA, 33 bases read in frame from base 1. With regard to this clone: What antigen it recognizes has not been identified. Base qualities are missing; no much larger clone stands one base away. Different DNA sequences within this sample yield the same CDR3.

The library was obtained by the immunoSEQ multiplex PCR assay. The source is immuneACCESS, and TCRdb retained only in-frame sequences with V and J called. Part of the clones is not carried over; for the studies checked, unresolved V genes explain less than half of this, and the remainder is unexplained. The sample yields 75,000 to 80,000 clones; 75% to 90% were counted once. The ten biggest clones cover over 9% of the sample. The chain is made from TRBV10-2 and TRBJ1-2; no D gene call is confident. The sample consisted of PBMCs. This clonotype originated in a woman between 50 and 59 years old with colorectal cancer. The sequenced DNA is TGCGCCAGCAGTGATGGCTATGGCTACACCTTC. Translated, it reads CASSDGYGYTF.